These T cell receptor beta chains were read from a single sample in a study of blood T cell repertoires in COVID-19. TCRdb's table, derived via immunoSEQ multiplex PCR, lists solely in-frame clones and lacks some. The sample contains roughly 120,000 clones, roughly 80% of which appear only once. Sequencing was performed on peripheral blood. These receptor sequences come from an older woman with acute or convalescent COVID-19. CDR3s include the opening cysteine and the closing phenylalanine or tryptophan. The D gene is left open where the match is weak. Clone sizes are given selectively: once, few, many, or a class where the clone is expanded.

clone size	V gene	J gene	D gene	CDR3 protein	CDR3 DNA
-	TRBV27	TRBJ1-2	TRBD1	CASTTIDREAGYTF	TGTGCCAGCACCACCATCGACAGGGAAGCTGGCTACACCTTC
many	TRBV10-3	TRBJ2-7	-	CAISEEGRAKEQYF	TGTGCCATCAGTGAGGAAGGCAGGGCCAAGGAGCAGTACTTC
-	TRBV6-5	TRBJ1-2	TRBD1	CASSYSQGARGYTF	TGTGCCAGCAGTTACTCCCAGGGGGCGCGGGGCTACACCTTC
-	TRBV9	TRBJ2-1	TRBD2	CASSESSGGLPFF	TGTGCCAGCAGCGAAAGTAGCGGGGGCCTCCCGTTCTTC
-	TRBV19	TRBJ2-2	TRBD1	CASSIRTGGTGELFF	TGTGCCAGTAGTATCCGGACAGGGGGCACCGGGGAGCTGTTTTTT
-	TRBV19	TRBJ2-4	-	CASSLQGGGIGAKNIQYF	TGTGCCAGTAGTCTCCAGGGAGGGGGAATAGGGGCCAAAAACATTCAGTACTTC
-	TRBV4-3	TRBJ1-5	-	CASSQEAGRGQPQHF	TGCGCCAGCAGCCAAGAGGCAGGACGGGGACAGCCCCAGCATTTT
-	TRBV2	TRBJ1-1	-	CASSGDKVSLGAFF	TGTGCCAGCAGTGGGGACAAAGTCTCCCTGGGGGCTTTCTTT
-	TRBV3-1/TRBV3-2	TRBJ2-3	TRBD2	CASSPPRRGLSTDTQYF	TGTGCCAGCAGCCCTCCCAGGCGGGGGTTGAGCACAGATACGCAGTATTTT
-	TRBV24-1	TRBJ1-5	TRBD1	CATSDPRQGSNQPQHF	TGTGCCACCAGTGACCCTCGACAGGGTAGCAATCAGCCCCAGCATTTT
-	TRBV4-1	TRBJ1-1	-	CASSQEDRGTNTEAFF	TGCGCCAGCAGCCAAGAAGATAGGGGGACGAACACTGAAGCTTTCTTT
-	TRBV2	TRBJ1-5	TRBD1	CASKGTENQPQHF	TGTGCCAGCAAGGGGACAGAAAATCAGCCCCAGCATTTT
-	TRBV30	TRBJ2-1	-	CAWAPQYNEQFF	TGTGCCTGGGCCCCACAGTACAATGAGCAGTTCTTC
-	TRBV24-1	TRBJ2-3	TRBD1	CATSDRQGLADTQYF	TGTGCCACCAGTGACCGACAGGGGCTTGCAGATACGCAGTATTTT
-	TRBV7-2	TRBJ2-1	TRBD1	CASSLGQGAFYEQFF	TGTGCCAGCAGCTTAGGACAGGGGGCGTTTTATGAGCAGTTCTTC
-	TRBV6-1	TRBJ2-2	-	CASSELGQYANTGELFF	TGTGCCAGCAGTGAACTGGGGCAGTACGCGAACACCGGGGAGCTGTTTTTT
-	TRBV28	TRBJ2-6	TRBD1	CASSSGQPTTNVLTF	TGTGCCAGCAGTTCGGGACAGCCTACGACCAACGTCCTGACTTTC
-	TRBV11-2	TRBJ2-6	-	CASSLDYSGANVLTF	TGTGCCAGCAGCTTAGATTACTCTGGGGCCAACGTCCTGACTTTC
-	TRBV10-3	TRBJ1-2	TRBD1	CAISSSGQGKEAF	TGTGCCATCAGTTCCTCGGGACAGGGGAAGGAGGCATTC
-	TRBV2	TRBJ2-5	-	CARGLGGAQLIQETQYF	TGTGCCAGGGGACTCGGTGGGGCCCAACTCATCCAAGAGACCCAGTACTTC
-	TRBV4-3	TRBJ1-5	-	CASSQEVSRAGQPQHF	TGCGCCAGCAGCCAAGAGGTCTCAAGGGCAGGGCAGCCCCAGCATTTT
-	TRBV19	TRBJ1-5	TRBD1	CASNRDRVQPQHF	TGTGCCAGCAACCGGGACAGGGTTCAGCCCCAGCATTTT
-	TRBV5-1	TRBJ1-1	-	CASSLDPGDTEAFF	TGCGCCAGCAGCTTGGATCCAGGGGACACTGAAGCTTTCTTT
few	TRBV6-6	TRBJ1-5	-	CASSIRGNQPQHF	TGTGCCAGCAGCATAAGGGGCAACCAGCCCCAGCATTTT
once	TRBV30	TRBJ1-6	TRBD1	CAFHSGGDSPLHF	TGTGCCTTTCACTCAGGGGGAGATTCACCCCTCCACTTT
-	TRBV24-1	TRBJ2-1	TRBD1	CATSDLSRTGFFERLNNEQFF	TGTGCCACCAGTGATTTGTCGCGGACAGGGTTCTTCGAGCGGCTCAACAATGAGCAGTTCTTC
-	TRBV7-8	TRBJ1-6	-	CASSLDRVYNSPLHF	TGTGCCAGCAGCTTAGACAGGGTCTATAATTCACCCCTCCACTTT
-	TRBV7-2	TRBJ1-5	-	CASSLGTGNQFNQPQHF	TGTGCCAGCAGCTTGGGCACCGGGAATCAATTCAATCAGCCCCAGCATTTT
-	TRBV3-1/TRBV3-2	TRBJ2-7	-	CASSLLGAEQYF	TGTGCCAGCAGCTTGTTGGGGGCCGAGCAGTACTTC
once	TRBV27	TRBJ2-2	-	CASSLIPGVTRSFELFF	TGTGCCAGCAGTCTTATCCCCGGGGTTACGCGATCTTTTGAGCTGTTTTTT
-	TRBV30	TRBJ1-2	-	CAWNGGGYYGYTF	TGTGCCTGGAACGGCGGGGGGTACTATGGCTACACCTTC
few	TRBV7-9	TRBJ1-2	-	CASSLAELAHYGYTF	TGTGCCAGCAGCTTAGCCGAGCTCGCCCACTATGGCTACACCTTC
-	TRBV9	TRBJ1-2	-	CASSDNYNYGYTF	TGTGCCAGCAGCGACAACTATAACTATGGCTACACCTTC
-	TRBV11-3	TRBJ2-5	-	CASSYQSDSQETQYF	TGTGCCAGCAGCTATCAATCGGACAGCCAAGAGACCCAGTACTTC
-	TRBV29-1	TRBJ2-5	-	CSFMGGGSGETQYF	TGCAGCTTTATGGGTGGGGGGTCCGGAGAGACCCAGTACTTC
-	TRBV5-1	TRBJ1-2	-	CASSWGVGNYGYTF	TGCGCCAGCAGCTGGGGCGTTGGGAACTATGGCTACACCTTC
-	TRBV6-6	TRBJ1-3	-	CASSLSTANSGNTIYF	TGTGCCAGCAGCCTCTCGACAGCAAACTCTGGAAACACCATATATTTT
few	TRBV4-3	TRBJ2-2	-	CASSRDTNTGELFF	TGCGCCAGCAGTCGTGACACGAACACCGGGGAGCTGTTTTTT
-	TRBV27	TRBJ2-7	TRBD1	CASSPYRGGYEQYF	TGTGCCAGCAGCCCCTACAGGGGTGGTTACGAGCAGTACTTC
few	TRBV7-2	TRBJ1-1	-	CASSPLTERSGMAFF	TGTGCCAGCAGCCCCCTGACGGAGCGGTCGGGGATGGCTTTCTTT
-	TRBV2	TRBJ2-7	-	CASSEELYEQYF	TGTGCCAGCAGTGAAGAGCTATACGAGCAGTACTTC
once	TRBV7-2	TRBJ2-5	-	CASSFRRGPQETQYF	TGTGCCAGCAGCTTTCGGCGGGGGCCTCAAGAGACCCAGTACTTC
-	TRBV6-5	TRBJ2-7	-	CASRLGTPYEQYF	TGTGCCAGCAGACTCGGGACTCCATACGAGCAGTACTTC
-	TRBV5-6	TRBJ1-1	-	CASSTGRGAEAFF	TGTGCCAGCAGCACGGGGAGGGGTGCTGAAGCTTTCTTT
-	TRBV7-6	TRBJ2-3	TRBD2	CASSLEGSGGAERDTQYF	TGTGCCAGCAGCTTAGAGGGTAGCGGGGGGGCCGAGCGAGATACGCAGTATTTT
-	TRBV27	TRBJ2-4	-	CASSLSPLGKNIQYF	TGTGCCAGCAGTTTATCGCCCCTCGGCAAAAACATTCAGTACTTC
-	TRBV5-5	TRBJ2-3	TRBD2	CASSLRGGTDTQYF	TGTGCCAGCAGCCTCCGGGGGGGCACAGATACGCAGTATTTT
-	TRBV5-4	TRBJ2-1	TRBD2	CASSPSGGGYNEQFF	TGTGCCAGCAGCCCAAGTGGCGGGGGCTACAATGAGCAGTTCTTC
-	TRBV19	TRBJ1-4	-	CASSEPRGREKLFF	TGTGCCAGTAGCGAGCCCCGAGGTCGTGAAAAACTGTTTTTT